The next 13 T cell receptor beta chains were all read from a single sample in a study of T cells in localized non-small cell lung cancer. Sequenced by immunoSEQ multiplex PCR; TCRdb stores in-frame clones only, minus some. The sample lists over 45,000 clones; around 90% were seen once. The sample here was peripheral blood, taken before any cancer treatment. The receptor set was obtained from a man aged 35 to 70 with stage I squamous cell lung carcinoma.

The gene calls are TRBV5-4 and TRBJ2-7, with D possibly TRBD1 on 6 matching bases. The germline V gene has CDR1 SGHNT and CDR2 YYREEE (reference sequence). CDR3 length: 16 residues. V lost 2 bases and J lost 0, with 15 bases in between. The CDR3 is CASSFAGAQSSYEQYF. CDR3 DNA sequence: TGTGCCAGCAGCTTTGCAGGGGCCCAAAGCTCCTACGAGCAGTACTTC.

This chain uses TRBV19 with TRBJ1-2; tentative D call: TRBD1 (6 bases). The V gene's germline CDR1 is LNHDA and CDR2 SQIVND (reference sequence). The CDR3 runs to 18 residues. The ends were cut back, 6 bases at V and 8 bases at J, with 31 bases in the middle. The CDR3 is CASSSRPNQGRGLGGYTF. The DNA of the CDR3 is TGTGCCAGTAGCTCGCGCCCTAACCAGGGACGGGGGCTTGGAGGCTACACCTTC.

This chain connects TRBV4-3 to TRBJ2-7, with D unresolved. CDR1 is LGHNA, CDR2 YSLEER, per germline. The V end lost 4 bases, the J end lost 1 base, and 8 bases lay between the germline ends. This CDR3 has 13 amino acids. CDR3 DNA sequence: TGCGCCAGCAGCCTAAGCAGTTCCTACGAGCAGTACTTC. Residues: CASSLSSSYEQYF.

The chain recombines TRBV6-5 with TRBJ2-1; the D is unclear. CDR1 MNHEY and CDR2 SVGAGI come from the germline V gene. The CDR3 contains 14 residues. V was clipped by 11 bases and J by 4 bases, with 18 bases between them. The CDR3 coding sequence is TGTGCCTGTGGGTTAGGCCTACTTTACAATGAGCAGTTCTTC. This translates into CACGLGLLYNEQFF.

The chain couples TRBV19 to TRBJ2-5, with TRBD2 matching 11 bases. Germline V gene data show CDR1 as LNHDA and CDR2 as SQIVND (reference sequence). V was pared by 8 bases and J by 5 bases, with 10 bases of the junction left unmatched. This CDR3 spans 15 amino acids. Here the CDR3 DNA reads TGTGCCAGTCGAACTACTAGCGGGAGAATTGAGACCCAGTACTTC. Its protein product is CASRTTSGRIETQYF.

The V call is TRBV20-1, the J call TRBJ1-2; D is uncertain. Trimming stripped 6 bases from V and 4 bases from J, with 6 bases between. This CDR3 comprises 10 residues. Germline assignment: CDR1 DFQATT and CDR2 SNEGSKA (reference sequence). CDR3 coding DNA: TGCAGTGCAAAGGGCTATGGCTACACCTTC. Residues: CSAKGYGYTF.

This chain's CDR3 is CATSRDLGANTIYF. CDR3 sequence (DNA): TGTGCCACCAGCAGGGACCTAGGGGCAAACACCATATATTTT. The gene calls are TRBV15 and TRBJ1-3; tentatively, D is TRBD1 (5 bases). The V end was cut by 3 bases, the J end by 6 bases, with 12 bases between. The CDR3 sequence is 14 residues long. In germline, CDR1 is LNHNV, CDR2 YYDKDF (reference sequence).

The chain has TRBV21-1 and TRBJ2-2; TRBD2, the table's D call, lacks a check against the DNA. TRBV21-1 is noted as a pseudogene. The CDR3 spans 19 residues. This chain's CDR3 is CASSTSGTSGRARTGELFF. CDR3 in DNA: TGTGCCAGCAGTACATCCGGGACTAGCGGGAGGGCGCGCACCGGGGAGCTGTTTTTT.

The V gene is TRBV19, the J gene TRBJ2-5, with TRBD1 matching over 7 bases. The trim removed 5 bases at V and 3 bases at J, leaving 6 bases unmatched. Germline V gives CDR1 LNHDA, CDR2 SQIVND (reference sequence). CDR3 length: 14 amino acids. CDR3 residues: CASSSWTGKETQYF. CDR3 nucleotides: TGTGCCAGTAGTTCCTGGACAGGAAAAGAGACCCAGTACTTC.

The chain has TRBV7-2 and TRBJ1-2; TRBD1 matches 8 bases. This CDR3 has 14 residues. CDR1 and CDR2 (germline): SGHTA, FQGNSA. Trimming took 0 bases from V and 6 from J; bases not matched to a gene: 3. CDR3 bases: TGTGCCAGCAGCTTAGCGGTGGGACAGGATGGCTACACCTTC. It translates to CASSLAVGQDGYTF.

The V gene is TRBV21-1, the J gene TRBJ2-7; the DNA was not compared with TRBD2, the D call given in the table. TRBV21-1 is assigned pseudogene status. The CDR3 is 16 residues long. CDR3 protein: CASSSCEVGEVEEQYF. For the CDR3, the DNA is TGTGCCAGCAGCTCCTGTGAGGTTGGCGAGGTTGAGGAGCAGTACTTC.

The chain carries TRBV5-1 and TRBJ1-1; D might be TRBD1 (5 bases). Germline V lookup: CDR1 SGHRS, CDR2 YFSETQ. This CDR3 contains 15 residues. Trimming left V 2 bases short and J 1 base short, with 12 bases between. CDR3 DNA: TGCGCCAGCAGCTTTACAGGATGGGGGAACACTGAAGCTTTCTTT. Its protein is CASSFTGWGNTEAFF.

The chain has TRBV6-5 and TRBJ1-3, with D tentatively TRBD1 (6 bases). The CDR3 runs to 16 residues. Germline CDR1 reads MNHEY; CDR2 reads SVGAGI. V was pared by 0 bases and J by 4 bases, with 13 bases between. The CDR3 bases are TGTGCCAGCAGTTACTCCCCGGAGGGGGAAGGAAACACCATATATTTT. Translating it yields CASSYSPEGEGNTIYF.